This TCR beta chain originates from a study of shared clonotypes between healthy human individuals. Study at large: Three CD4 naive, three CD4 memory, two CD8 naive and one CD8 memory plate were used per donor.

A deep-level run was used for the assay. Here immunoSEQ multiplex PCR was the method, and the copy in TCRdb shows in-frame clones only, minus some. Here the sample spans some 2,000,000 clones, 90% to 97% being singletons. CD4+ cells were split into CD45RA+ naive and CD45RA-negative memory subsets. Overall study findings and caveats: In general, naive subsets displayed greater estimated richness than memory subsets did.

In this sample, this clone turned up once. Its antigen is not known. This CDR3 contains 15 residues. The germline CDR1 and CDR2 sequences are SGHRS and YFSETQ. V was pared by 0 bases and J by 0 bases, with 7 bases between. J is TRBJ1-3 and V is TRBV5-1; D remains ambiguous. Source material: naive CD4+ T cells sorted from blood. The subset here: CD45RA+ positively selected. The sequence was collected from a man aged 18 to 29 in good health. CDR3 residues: CASSLGDVSGNTIYF. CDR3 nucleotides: TGCGCCAGCAGCTTGGGAGACGTCTCTGGAAACACCATATATTTT.